Listed below are T cell receptor beta chains from one sample, sequenced in a study of technical replicates of blood from several donors. The data were produced by immunoSEQ multiplex PCR, yet TCRdb's version contains in-frame clones alone and is incomplete. The table shows tens of thousands of clones, with more than 80% occurring only once. What was sequenced was PBMCs. The source of these receptors is a human donor in good health. Some clones in this sample may be carry-over from other donors' samples. Both conserved end residues are part of each CDR3. The D gene is left open where the match is weak. Clone size is stated in some rows and not others, as once, few, many or a class when expanded.

. | . | 12 | TRBJ2-7 | TRBV7-2 | TGTGCCAGCAGCCTTACAATCTCCGAGCAGTACTTC | CASSLTISEQYF
. | TRBD2 | 13 | TRBJ2-1 | TRBV6-4 | TGTGCCAGCAGTCTGACTAGCGACAATGAGCAGTTCTTC | CASSLTSDNEQFF
. | . | 18 | TRBJ2-1 | TRBV30 | TGTGCCTGGAGTGTAAGGGGGTCTAGGGGCGTCGGATACAATGAGCAGTTCTTC | CAWSVRGSRGVGYNEQFF
. | TRBD1 | 19 | TRBJ1-6 | TRBV19 | TGTGCCAGTAACAGGGGGGACAGGGGCTCCGGCTCCTATAATTCACCCCTCCACTTT | CASNRGDRGSGSYNSPLHF
. | . | 15 | TRBJ2-3 | TRBV10-3 | TGTGCCATCAGTGAACAGAGAGCTAGCACAGATACGCAGTATTTT | CAISEQRASTDTQYF
once | . | 14 | TRBJ2-1 | TRBV7-2 | TGTGCCAGCAGCTTAAGGAGCTCCTACAATGAGCAGTTCTTC | CASSLRSSYNEQFF
. | . | 14 | TRBJ1-2 | TRBV9 | TGTGCCAGCAGCCCCCGGCCAGGGGACTATGGCTACACCTTC | CASSPRPGDYGYTF
. | . | 13 | TRBJ2-3 | TRBV9 | TGTGCCAGCAGCGTAGGACAGAAAGATACGCAGTATTTT | CASSVGQKDTQYF
. | TRBD2 | 16 | TRBJ2-7 | TRBV5-4 | TGTGCCAGCAGCTTGGGGGCTAGCGGGGGGAGGGACGAGCAGTACTTC | CASSLGASGGRDEQYF
. | . | 15 | TRBJ2-1 | TRBV2 | TGTGCCAGCACTCCAGGGTGGTCCTCCTACAATGAGCAGTTCTTC | CASTPGWSSYNEQFF